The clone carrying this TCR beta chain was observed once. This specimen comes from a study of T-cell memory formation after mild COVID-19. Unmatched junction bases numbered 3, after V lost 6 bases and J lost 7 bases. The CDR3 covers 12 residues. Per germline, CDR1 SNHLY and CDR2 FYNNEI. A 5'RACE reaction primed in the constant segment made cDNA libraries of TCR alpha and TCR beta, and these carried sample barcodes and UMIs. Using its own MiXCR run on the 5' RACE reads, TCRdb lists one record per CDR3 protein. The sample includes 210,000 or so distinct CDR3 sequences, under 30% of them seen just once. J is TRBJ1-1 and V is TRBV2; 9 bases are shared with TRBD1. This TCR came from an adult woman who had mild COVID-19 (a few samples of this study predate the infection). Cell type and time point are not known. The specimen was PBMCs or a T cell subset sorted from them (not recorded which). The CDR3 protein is CASRDRGGEAFF. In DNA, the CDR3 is TGTGCCAGCAGGGACAGGGGAGGTGAAGCTTTCTTT.